A single sample gave rise to the 21 T cell receptor beta chains below, sequenced in a study of blood T cell repertoires in COVID-19. TCRdb's table, derived via immunoSEQ multiplex PCR, lists solely in-frame clones and lacks some. This repertoire shows approximately 220,000 clones, approximately 87% found once; its top ten account for around 2.2%. Material for sequencing was peripheral blood. The source is a woman aged 45-60 years with acute or convalescent COVID-19.

V and J are TRBV18 and TRBJ2-1, with 8 bases lining up with TRBD2. V shed 1 base and J 9 bases; nucleotides not matched to a gene: 5. Germline CDR1 reads KGHSH; CDR2 reads LQKENI. CDR3 length equals 14 residues. The CDR3 reads CASSPRLGGGEQFF. The CDR3 DNA is TGTGCCAGCTCACCACGACTCGGGGGGGGTGAGCAGTTCTTC. Filled out from reference TRBV18 and TRBJ2-1, the complete variable domain reads NAGVMQNPRHLVRRRGQEARLRCSPMKGHSHVYWYRQLPEEGLKFMVYLQKENIIDESGMPKERFSAEFPKEGPSILRIQQVVRGDSAAYFCASSPRLGGGEQFFGPGTRLTVL.

CDR3 loop: CASSLDLEPYEQYF. CDR3 in DNA: TGTGCCAGCAGCTTAGATCTAGAACCCTACGAGCAGTACTTC. The chain recombines TRBV11-2 with TRBJ2-7; no reliable D call. The V end lost 0 bases, the J end lost 2 bases, and 8 bases lay between the germline ends. Germline V gene sequence: CDR1 SGHAT, CDR2 FQNNGV. The CDR3 loop spans 14 amino acids.

The V gene is TRBV5-8, the J gene TRBJ2-1; 11 bases are shared with TRBD2. V was clipped by 3 bases and J by 4 bases; unmatched bases: 3. The V gene's germline CDR1 is SGHTS and CDR2 YDEGEE. The CDR3 is made up of 15 amino acids. CDR3 loop: CASSSGTSGYNEQFF. The CDR3 DNA is TGTGCCAGCAGCTCCGGGACTAGCGGATACAATGAGCAGTTCTTC.

This clone was counted a single time. The gene calls are TRBV6-2 or TRBV6-3 and TRBJ2-2, with D possibly TRBD2 on 5 matching bases. The CDR3 is 12 residues long. Germline CDR1 MNHEY, CDR2 SVGEGT. The V end was cut by 6 bases, the J end by 7 bases, with 9 bases between. In DNA form, the CDR3 reads TGTGCCAGCAGCCGAGAGGGCGGGGAGCTGTTTTTT. Its translation: CASSREGGELFF.

This clone was recorded a few times. CDR3 sequence reads: CASSPGQGFTKNIQYF. CDR3 nucleotide sequence: TGTGCCAGCAGCCCAGGACAGGGGTTTACCAAAAACATTCAGTACTTC. This rearrangement joins TRBV7-9 to TRBJ2-4, with TRBD1 matching 9 bases. This CDR3 contains 16 residues. Germline trimming cut 5 bases from V and 2 bases from J; bases unmatched to any gene: 7. Germline V lookup: CDR1 SEHNR, CDR2 FQNEAQ (reference sequence).

This chain connects TRBV19 to TRBJ1-1; D unresolved. V lost 5 bases and J 4 bases, leaving 17 bases between the germline ends. This CDR3 contains 15 residues. CDR1 is LNHDA, CDR2 SQIVND, per germline (reference sequence). CDR3 sequence (DNA): TGTGCCAGTAGTCGAGCGACCGGGTTCGGCACTGAAGCTTTCTTT. Translating it yields CASSRATGFGTEAFF.

The V gene is TRBV9, the J gene TRBJ1-1; 9 bases match TRBD1. The CDR3 is made up of 14 amino acids. V trimming: 0 bases; J trimming: 4 bases; junction bases outside the gene matches: 1. Germline-derived CDR1 and CDR2 are SGDLS and YYNGEE. CDR3 sequence: CASSVGQGGTEAFF. DNA of the CDR3: TGTGCCAGCAGCGTAGGACAGGGGGGCACTGAAGCTTTCTTT.

The chain is built from TRBV19 and TRBJ2-1; TRBD1 aligns across 9 bases. Germline V CDR1 and CDR2: LNHDA, SQIVND (reference sequence). The CDR3 has 16 residues. V dropped 7 bases and J dropped 9; count of bases not matched to a gene: 16. CDR3 bases: TGTGCCAGTACCCCTCCGGGGACAGGGCCCGAGGGTGAGCAGTTCTTC. Amino acid sequence: CASTPPGTGPEGEQFF.

This chain uses TRBV5-1 with TRBJ1-1, with 8 bases that match TRBD1. The V segment lost 4 bases and the J segment 5 bases; nucleotides outside the gene matches: 13. Germline V gene lookup returns CDR1 SGHRS and CDR2 YFSETQ. The CDR3 length is 16 residues. The CDR3, as DNA: TGCGCCAGCAGCCTCGAGACAGGGGCTGGACGAACTGAAGCTTTCTTT. It is translated as CASSLETGAGRTEAFF.

This sequence joins TRBV7-2 and TRBJ2-3; a possible D gene is TRBD2 (7 bases). The CDR3 runs to 16 residues. V lost 2 bases, J lost 4 bases, and 16 bases lay in between. Germline V CDR1 and CDR2: SGHTA, FQGNSA. The CDR3 spells CASSLLGGGPADTQYF. In DNA form, the CDR3 reads TGTGCCAGCAGCTTATTAGGGGGGGGGCCAGCAGATACGCAGTATTTT. Complete variable domain (other parts from reference TRBV7-2 and TRBJ2-3): GAGVSQSPSNKVTEKGKDVELRCDPISGHTALYWYRQSLGQGLEFLIYFQGNSAPDKSGLPSDRFSAERTGGSVSTLTIQRTQQEDSAVYLCASSLLGGGPADTQYFGPGTRLTVL.

The sample holds a few counts of this clone. The V gene is TRBV19, the J gene TRBJ2-5; the match to TRBD2 covers 14 bases. V was clipped by 3 bases and J by 2 bases; unmatched bases: 5. Germline CDR1 LNHDA, CDR2 SQIVND (reference sequence). This CDR3 comprises 17 residues. The CDR3 loop reads CASSMGLAGDRQETQYF. CDR3 nucleotides: TGTGCCAGTAGTATGGGACTAGCGGGAGATCGGCAAGAGACCCAGTACTTC.

The chain recombines TRBV5-6 with TRBJ2-1; 7 bases align to TRBD2. Trimming at V came to 4 bases and at J to 7 bases, leaving 14 bases not matched to a gene. Looked up from germline, CDR1 is SGHDT and CDR2 is YYEEEE. The CDR3 spans 16 residues. The CDR3 is CASSTPTSNDGNEQFF. CDR3 nucleotide sequence: TGTGCCAGCAGCACACCGACTAGCAATGATGGGAATGAGCAGTTCTTC.

V and J are TRBV6-5 and TRBJ1-2, with TRBD1 matching 8 bases. The germline gives CDR1 MNHEY, CDR2 SVGAGI. The CDR3 covers 13 residues. Trimming removed 4 bases from V and 12 bases from J; junction bases left unmatched: 10. The CDR3 protein is CASSLRQGPPNTF. CDR3 nucleotide sequence: TGTGCCAGCAGTTTAAGACAGGGGCCACCGAACACCTTC.

This rearrangement joins TRBV19 to TRBJ2-7; 8 nucleotides align to TRBD2. V trimming: 3 bases; J trimming: 6 bases; junction bases outside the gene matches: 16. Looked up from germline, CDR1 is LNHDA and CDR2 is SQIVND (reference sequence). The CDR3 has 17 residues. The CDR3 loop reads CASSIGTGLGTTLEQYF. The CDR3 DNA reads TGTGCCAGTAGTATTGGGACGGGACTAGGGACGACCCTCGAGCAGTACTTC.

The V call is TRBV15, the J call TRBJ1-1; possible D gene TRBD1, 6 bases. Germline assignment: CDR1 LNHNV and CDR2 YYDKDF (reference sequence). With 4 bases removed from V and 5 bases from J, the gap between germline ends came to 8 bases. The CDR3 has 12 residues. The CDR3 is CATSNRATEAFF. The CDR3 DNA follows: TGTGCCACCAGCAACAGGGCGACTGAAGCTTTCTTT.

The chain combines TRBV27 with TRBJ2-3, with TRBD1 matching 9 bases. V dropped 7 bases and J dropped 3; count of bases not matched to a gene: 2. This CDR3 comprises 13 residues. Germline V lookup: CDR1 MNHEY, CDR2 SMNVEV (reference sequence). CDR3 coding DNA: TGTGCCAGCAAGACAGGGGGGACAGATACGCAGTATTTT. Its translation is CASKTGGTDTQYF.

This sequence joins TRBV2 and TRBJ1-5; D remains unclear. This CDR3 region has 15 residues. V dropped 2 bases and J dropped 2 bases, with 10 bases sitting between them. Looked up from germline, CDR1 is SNHLY and CDR2 is FYNNEI. CDR3 sequence reads: CASSELGQGNQPQHF. CDR3 DNA: TGTGCCAGCAGTGAATTAGGCCAGGGCAATCAGCCCCAGCATTTT.

The chain joins TRBV4-1 to TRBJ1-5; 7 nucleotides align to TRBD1. The CDR3 spans 15 residues. Germline CDR1 MGHRA, CDR2 YSYEKL. V dropped 1 base and J dropped 6; count of bases not matched to a gene: 6. The CDR3 DNA reads TGCGCCAGCAGCCAAGCGCCGGGACAGACTCAGCCCCAGCATTTT. Its protein is CASSQAPGQTQPQHF.

This clone was counted only a few times. This rearrangement joins TRBV4-2 to TRBJ1-1; TRBD1 matches at 10 bases. The CDR3 loop spans 14 amino acids. The germline V gene encodes CDR1 LGHNA and CDR2 YNFKEQ. J gave up 5 bases and V 4 bases, and 4 bases lay outside the gene matches. Written as DNA, the CDR3 is TGTGCCAGCAGCCGCGGGACAGGGGAAACTGAAGCTTTCTTT. Protein product: CASSRGTGETEAFF.

V gene TRBV5-1 combines with J gene TRBJ2-1; D is unclear. This CDR3 contains 12 residues. V lost 0 bases to trimming and J lost 10 bases, with 8 bases between them. Germline CDR1 and CDR2: SGHRS and YFSETQ. In DNA form, the CDR3 reads TGCGCCAGCAGCTTGGAGCTCCGGGAGCAGTTCTTC. It yields the protein CASSLELREQFF.

This clone appeared once. The chain has TRBV5-1 and TRBJ1-2, with 7 bases fitting TRBD1. Germline trimming cut 0 bases from V and 8 bases from J; bases unmatched to any gene: 10. The V gene's germline CDR1 is SGHRS and CDR2 YFSETQ. This CDR3 has 15 residues. CDR3 DNA: TGCGCCAGCAGCTTGGCCGACAGGGAATGGGGCGGCTACACCTTC. Protein: CASSLADREWGGYTF. Filled out from reference TRBV5-1 and TRBJ1-2, the complete variable domain reads KAGVTQTPRYLIKTRGQQVTLSCSPISGHRSVSWYQQTPGQGLQFLFEYFSETQRNKGNFPGRFSGRQFSNSRSEMNVSTLELGDSALYLCASSLADREWGGYTFGSGTRLTVV.